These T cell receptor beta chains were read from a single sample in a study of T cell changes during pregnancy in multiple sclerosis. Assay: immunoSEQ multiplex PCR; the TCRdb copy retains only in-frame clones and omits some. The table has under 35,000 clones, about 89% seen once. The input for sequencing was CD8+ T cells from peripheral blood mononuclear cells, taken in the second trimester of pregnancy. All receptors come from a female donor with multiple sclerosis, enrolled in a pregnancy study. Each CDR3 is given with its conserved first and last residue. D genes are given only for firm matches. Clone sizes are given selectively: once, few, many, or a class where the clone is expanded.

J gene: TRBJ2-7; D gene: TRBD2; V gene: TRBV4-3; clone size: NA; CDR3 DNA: TGCGCCAGCAGCCAAGTAATAGCGGGAGATATTTCCTACGAGCAGTACTTC; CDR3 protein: CASSQVIAGDISYEQYF
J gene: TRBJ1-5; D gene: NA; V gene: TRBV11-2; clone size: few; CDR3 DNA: TGTGCCAGCAGCTTAGGGCCAGGGCAGCCCCAGCATTTT; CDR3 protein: CASSLGPGQPQHF
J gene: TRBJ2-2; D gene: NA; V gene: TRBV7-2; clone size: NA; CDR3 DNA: TGTGCCAGCAGCTTAGAATCCGAGGGTATCGGGGAGCTGTTTTTT; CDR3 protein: CASSLESEGIGELFF
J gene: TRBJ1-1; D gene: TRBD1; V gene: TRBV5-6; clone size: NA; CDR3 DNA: TGTGCCAGCAGCTTAGGGGGCGGGAACACTGAAGCTTTCTTT; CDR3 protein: CASSLGGGNTEAFF
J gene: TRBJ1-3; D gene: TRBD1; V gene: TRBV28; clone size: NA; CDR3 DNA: TGTGCCAGCAGAAAAATCGCCAGCAGTTTAAGTGGGACAGGTGTCGCTAACACCATATATTTT; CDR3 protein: CASRKIASSLSGTGVANTIYF
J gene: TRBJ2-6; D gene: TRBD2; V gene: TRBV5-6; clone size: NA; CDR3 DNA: TGTGCCAGCAGCTCCCTATTAGCGGGAGTGGACTCTGGGGCCAACGTCCTGACTTTC; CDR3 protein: CASSSLLAGVDSGANVLTF
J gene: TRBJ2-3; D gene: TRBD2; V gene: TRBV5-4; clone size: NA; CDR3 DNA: TGTGCCAGCAGCTCACCGGGACTAGAAAGTGATACGCAGTATTTT; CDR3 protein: CASSSPGLESDTQYF
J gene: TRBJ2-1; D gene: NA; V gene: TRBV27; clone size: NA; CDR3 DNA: TGTGCCAGCAGTTCGCGCGGGATTACTACTAATGAGCAGTTCTTC; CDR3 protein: CASSSRGITTNEQFF
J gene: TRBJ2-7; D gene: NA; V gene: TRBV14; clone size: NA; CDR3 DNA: TGTGCCAGCAGCCGCCTGAGCTACGAGCAGTACTTC; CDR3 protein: CASSRLSYEQYF
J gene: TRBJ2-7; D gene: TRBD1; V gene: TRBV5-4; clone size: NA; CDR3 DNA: TGTGCCAGCAGTTCAGGGGGCGAGCAGTACTTC; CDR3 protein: CASSSGGEQYF
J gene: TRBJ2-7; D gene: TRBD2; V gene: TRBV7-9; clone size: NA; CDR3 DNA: TGTGCCAGCAGCCCGGGCGGGGGGCGAAACGAGCAGTACTTC; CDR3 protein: CASSPGGGRNEQYF
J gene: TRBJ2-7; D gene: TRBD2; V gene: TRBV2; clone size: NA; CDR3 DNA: TGTGCCAGCAGTGAAATTAGCGGGAGAGCCTACGAGCAGTACTTC; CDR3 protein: CASSEISGRAYEQYF
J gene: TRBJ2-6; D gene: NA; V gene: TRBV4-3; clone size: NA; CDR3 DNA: TGCGCCAGCAGCGACGGACGGGAAGTCTCTGGGGCCAACGTCCTGACTTTC; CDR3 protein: CASSDGREVSGANVLTF
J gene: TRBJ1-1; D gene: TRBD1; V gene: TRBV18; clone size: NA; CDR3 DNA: TGTGCCAGCTCACCAAAGGGGACAGCGTCTAGCACTGAAGCTTTCTTT; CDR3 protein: CASSPKGTASSTEAFF
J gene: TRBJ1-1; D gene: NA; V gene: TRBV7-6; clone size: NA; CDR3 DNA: TGTGCCAGCAGCTTAGTCTATAAAGGGAGTAGGGACACTGAAGCTTTCTTT; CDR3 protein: CASSLVYKGSRDTEAFF
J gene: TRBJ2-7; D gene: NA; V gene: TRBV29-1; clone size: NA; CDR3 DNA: TGCAGCGTTGAAGATGGGACTTTACTAGAGGAGGGCGAGCAGTACTTC; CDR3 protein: CSVEDGTLLEEGEQYF
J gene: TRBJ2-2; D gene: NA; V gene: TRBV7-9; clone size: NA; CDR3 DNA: TGTGCCAGCAGCTTCTATGACACCGGGGAGCTGTTTTTT; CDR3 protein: CASSFYDTGELFF
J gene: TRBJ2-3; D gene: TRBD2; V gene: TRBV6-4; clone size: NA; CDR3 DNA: TGTGCCAGCAGTGACTCGAGTCTAGCGGACATAGATACGCAGTATTTT; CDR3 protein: CASSDSSLADIDTQYF
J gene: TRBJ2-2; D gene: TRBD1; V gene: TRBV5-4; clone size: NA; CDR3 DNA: TGTGCCAGCGGCGACAGGGGGCGCGACACCGGGGAGCTGTTTTTT; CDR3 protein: CASGDRGRDTGELFF
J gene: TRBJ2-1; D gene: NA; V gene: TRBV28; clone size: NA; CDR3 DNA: TGTGCCAGCAGTACCCTCAGGGGCGCGCAGTTCTTC; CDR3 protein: CASSTLRGAQFF
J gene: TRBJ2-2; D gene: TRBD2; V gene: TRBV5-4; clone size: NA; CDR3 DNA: TGTGCCAGCAGCGGCGGACTAGCGGGACTGGGTACCGGGGAGCTGTTTTTT; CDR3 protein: CASSGGLAGLGTGELFF
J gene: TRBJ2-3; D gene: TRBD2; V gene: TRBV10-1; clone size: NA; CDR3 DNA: TGCGCCAGCAGTGGGACTAGCGGGAGGAATAGAGATACGCAGTATTTT; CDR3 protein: CASSGTSGRNRDTQYF
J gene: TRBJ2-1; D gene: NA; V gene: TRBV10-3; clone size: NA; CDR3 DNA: TGTGCCATCAGTGAGTTAGCGCACGATGAGCAGTTCTTC; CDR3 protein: CAISELAHDEQFF
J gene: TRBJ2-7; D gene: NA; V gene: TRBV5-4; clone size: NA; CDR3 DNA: TGTGCCAGCAGCTTCGGAGCCTACGAGCAGTACTTC; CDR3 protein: CASSFGAYEQYF
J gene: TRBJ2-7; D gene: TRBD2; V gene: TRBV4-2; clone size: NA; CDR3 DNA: TGTGCCAGCAGCCAAGGGTTGACTAGCGGCTCCTACGAGCAGTACTTC; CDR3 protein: CASSQGLTSGSYEQYF
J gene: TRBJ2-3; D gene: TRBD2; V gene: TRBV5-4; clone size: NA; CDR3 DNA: TGTGCCAGCCGACACCTAGCGGGAGCCGATACGCAGTATTTT; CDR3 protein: CASRHLAGADTQYF
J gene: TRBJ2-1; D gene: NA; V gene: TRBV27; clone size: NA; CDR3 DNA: TGTGCCAGCAGTTATCACTACAGGAACGAGCAGTTCTTC; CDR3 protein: CASSYHYRNEQFF
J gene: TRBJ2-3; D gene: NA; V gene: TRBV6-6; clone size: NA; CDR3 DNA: TGTGCCAGCAGTTACGTGACTAGTGGCTCAGATACGCAGTATTTT; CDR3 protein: CASSYVTSGSDTQYF
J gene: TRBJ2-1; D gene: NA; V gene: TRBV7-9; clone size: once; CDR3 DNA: TGTGCCAGCAGCTTACAAGGGGACTATGAGCAGTTCTTC; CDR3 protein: CASSLQGDYEQFF